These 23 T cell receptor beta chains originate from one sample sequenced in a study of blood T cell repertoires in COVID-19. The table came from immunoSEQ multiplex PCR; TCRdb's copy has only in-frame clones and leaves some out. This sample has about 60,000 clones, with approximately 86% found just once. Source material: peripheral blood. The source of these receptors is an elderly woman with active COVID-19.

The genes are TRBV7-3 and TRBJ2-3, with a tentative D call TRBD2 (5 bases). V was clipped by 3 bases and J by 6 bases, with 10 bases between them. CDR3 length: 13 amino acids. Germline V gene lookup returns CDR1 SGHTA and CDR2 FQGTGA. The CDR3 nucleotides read TGTGCCAGCAGCTTTACTAGTTTTGATACGCAGTATTTT. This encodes CASSFTSFDTQYF. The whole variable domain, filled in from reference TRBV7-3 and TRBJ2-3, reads GAGVSQTPSNKVTEKGKYVELRCDPISGHTALYWYRQSLGQGPEFLIYFQGTGAADDSGLPNDRFFAVRPEGSVSTLKIQRTERGDSAVYLCASSFTSFDTQYFGPGTRLTVL.

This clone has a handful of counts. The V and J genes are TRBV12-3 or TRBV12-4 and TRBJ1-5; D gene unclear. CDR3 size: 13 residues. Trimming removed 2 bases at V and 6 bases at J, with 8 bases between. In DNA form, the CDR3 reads TGTGCCAGCAGTTTACGAGAGGGTCAGCCCCAGCATTTT. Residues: CASSLREGQPQHF.

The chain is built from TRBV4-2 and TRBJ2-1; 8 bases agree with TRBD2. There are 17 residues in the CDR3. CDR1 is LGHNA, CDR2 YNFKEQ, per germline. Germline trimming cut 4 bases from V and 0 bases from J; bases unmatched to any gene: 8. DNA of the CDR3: TGTGCCAGCAGCCTACTCACGGGGGGGACCTCCTACAATGAGCAGTTCTTC. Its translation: CASSLLTGGTSYNEQFF.

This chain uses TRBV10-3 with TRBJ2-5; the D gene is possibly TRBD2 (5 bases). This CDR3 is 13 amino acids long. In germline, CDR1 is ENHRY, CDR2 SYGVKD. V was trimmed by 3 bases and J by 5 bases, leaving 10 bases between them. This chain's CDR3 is CAISESGVETQYF. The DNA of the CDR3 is TGTGCCATCAGTGAAAGCGGTGTGGAGACCCAGTACTTC.

CDR3: CASSQEVSSYNEQFF. The CDR3 region has the DNA TGTGCCAGCAGCCAAGAAGTTAGCTCCTACAATGAGCAGTTCTTC. The genes are TRBV3-1 (or the pseudogene TRBV3-2) and TRBJ2-1; D unresolved. The CDR3 totals 15 residues. From germline, CDR1 is LGHDT and CDR2 YNNKEL (reference sequence). V lost 0 bases and J 0 bases, leaving 6 bases between the germline ends.

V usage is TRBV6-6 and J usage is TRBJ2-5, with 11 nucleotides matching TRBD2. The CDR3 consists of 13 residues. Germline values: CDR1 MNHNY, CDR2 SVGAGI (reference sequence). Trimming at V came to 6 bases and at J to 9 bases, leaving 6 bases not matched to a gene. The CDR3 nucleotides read TGTGCCAGCAGGGTGACTAGCGGGGTCCCCCAGTACTTC. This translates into CASRVTSGVPQYF.

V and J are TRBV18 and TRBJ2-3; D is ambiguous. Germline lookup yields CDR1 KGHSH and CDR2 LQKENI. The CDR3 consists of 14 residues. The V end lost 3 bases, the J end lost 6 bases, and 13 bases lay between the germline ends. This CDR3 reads CASSPNYSRDTQYF. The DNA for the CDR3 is TGTGCCAGCTCACCGAATTACTCGAGGGATACGCAGTATTTT.

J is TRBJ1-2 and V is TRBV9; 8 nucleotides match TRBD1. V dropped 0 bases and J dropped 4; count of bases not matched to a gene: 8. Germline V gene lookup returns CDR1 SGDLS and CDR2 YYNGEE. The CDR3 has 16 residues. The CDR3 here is CASSVGGETGVYGYTF. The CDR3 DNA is TGTGCCAGCAGCGTAGGGGGGGAGACAGGGGTCTATGGCTACACCTTC.

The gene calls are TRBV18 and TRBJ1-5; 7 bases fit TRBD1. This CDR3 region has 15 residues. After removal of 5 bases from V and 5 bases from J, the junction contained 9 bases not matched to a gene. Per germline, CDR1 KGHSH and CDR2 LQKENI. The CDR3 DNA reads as TGTGCCAGCTCAGCATACAGGGGAAGGGATCAGCCCCAGCATTTT. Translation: CASSAYRGRDQPQHF.

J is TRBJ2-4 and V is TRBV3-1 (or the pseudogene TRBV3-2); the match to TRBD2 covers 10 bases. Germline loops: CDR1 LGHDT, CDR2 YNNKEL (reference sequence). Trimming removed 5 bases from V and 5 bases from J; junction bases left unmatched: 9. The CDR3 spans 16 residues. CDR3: CASSGGGLAIENIQYF. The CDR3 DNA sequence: TGTGCCAGCAGCGGGGGGGGACTAGCGATCGAAAACATTCAGTACTTC.

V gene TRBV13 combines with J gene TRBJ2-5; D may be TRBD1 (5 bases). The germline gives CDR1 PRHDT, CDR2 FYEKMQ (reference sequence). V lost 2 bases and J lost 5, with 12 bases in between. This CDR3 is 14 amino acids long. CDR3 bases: TGTGCCAGCAGCTTAAGATGGAACAGGGAGACCCAGTACTTC. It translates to CASSLRWNRETQYF.

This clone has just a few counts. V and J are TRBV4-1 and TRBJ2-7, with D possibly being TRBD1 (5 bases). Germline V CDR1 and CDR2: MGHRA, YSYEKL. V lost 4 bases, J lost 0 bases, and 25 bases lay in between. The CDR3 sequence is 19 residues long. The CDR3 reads CASSRVPVDRGLSSYEQYF. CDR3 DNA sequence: TGCGCCAGCAGCCGGGTCCCGGTAGATAGGGGTCTAAGCTCCTACGAGCAGTACTTC.

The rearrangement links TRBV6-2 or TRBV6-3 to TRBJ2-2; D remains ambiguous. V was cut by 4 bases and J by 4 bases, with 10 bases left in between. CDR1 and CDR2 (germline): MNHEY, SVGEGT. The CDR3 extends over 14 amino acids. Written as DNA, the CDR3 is TGTGCCAGCAGTTCCATCCGAGGCACCGGGGAGCTGTTTTTT. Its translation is CASSSIRGTGELFF.

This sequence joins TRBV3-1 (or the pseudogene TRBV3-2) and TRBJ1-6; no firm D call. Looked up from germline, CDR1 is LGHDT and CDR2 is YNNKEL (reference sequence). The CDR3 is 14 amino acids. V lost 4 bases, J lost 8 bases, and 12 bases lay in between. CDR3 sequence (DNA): TGTGCCAGCAGCCGCAGCGGGCTGGATTCACCCCTCCACTTT. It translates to CASSRSGLDSPLHF.

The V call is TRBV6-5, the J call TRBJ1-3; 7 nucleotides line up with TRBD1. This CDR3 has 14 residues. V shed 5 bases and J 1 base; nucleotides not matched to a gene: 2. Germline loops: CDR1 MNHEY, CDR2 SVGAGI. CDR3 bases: TGTGCCAGCAGTCGGACAGGTTCTGGAAACACCATATATTTT. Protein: CASSRTGSGNTIYF.

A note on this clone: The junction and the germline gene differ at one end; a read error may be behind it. CDR3 protein: CASSEDTSPDF. For the CDR3, the DNA is TGTGCCAGCAGTGAAGATACTTCTCCGGATTTT. The V call is TRBV6-1, the J call TRBJ1-5; D remains unclear. The CDR3 is made up of 11 amino acids. In germline, CDR1 is MNHNS, CDR2 SASEGT.

CDR3 protein: CASSFRGTNEKLFF. As DNA, the CDR3 is TGTGCCAGCAGCTTTAGGGGAACTAATGAAAAACTGTTTTTT. This rearrangement joins TRBV7-9 to TRBJ1-4; D might be TRBD1 (5 bases). This CDR3 contains 14 residues. V shed 3 bases and J shed 1 base, with 6 bases lying between them. Germline V gene lookup returns CDR1 SEHNR and CDR2 FQNEAQ (reference sequence).

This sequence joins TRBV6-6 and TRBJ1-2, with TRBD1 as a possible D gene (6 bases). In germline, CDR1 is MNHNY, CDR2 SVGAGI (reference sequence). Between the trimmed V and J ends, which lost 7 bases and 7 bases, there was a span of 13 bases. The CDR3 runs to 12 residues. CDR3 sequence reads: CASTHPDSGYTF. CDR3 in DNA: TGTGCCAGCACCCACCCGGACAGTGGCTACACCTTC.

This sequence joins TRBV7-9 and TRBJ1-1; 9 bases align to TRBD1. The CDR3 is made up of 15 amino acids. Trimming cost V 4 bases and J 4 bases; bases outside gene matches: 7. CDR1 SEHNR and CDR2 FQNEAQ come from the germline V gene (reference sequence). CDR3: CASSYPGTGTTEAFF. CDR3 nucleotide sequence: TGTGCCAGCAGCTATCCCGGGACAGGGACCACTGAAGCTTTCTTT.

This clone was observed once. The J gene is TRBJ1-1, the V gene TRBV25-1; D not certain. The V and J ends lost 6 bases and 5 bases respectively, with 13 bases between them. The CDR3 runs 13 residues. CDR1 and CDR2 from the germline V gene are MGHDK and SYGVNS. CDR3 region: CASRPSGGTEAFF. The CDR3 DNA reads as TGTGCCAGCAGGCCCAGTGGAGGGACTGAAGCTTTCTTT.

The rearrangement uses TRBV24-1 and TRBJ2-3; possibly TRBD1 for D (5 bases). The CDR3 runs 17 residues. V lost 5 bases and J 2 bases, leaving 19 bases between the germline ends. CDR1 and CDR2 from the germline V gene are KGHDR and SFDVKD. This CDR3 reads CATSGKGRAGDTDTQYF. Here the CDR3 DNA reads TGTGCCACCAGTGGGAAGGGGCGCGCAGGCGACACAGATACGCAGTATTTT.

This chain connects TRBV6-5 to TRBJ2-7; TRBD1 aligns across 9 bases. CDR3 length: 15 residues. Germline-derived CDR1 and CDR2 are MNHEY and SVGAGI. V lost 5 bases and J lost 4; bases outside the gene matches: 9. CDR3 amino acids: CASSRTSGQGYEQYF. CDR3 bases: TGTGCCAGCAGTCGAACGTCGGGACAGGGTTACGAGCAGTACTTC.

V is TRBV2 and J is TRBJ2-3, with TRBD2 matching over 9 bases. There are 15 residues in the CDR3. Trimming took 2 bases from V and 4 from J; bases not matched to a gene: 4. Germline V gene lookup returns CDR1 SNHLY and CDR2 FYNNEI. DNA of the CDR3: TGTGCCAGCAGTGAATTGAGCGGGGGGTCAGATACGCAGTATTTT. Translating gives CASSELSGGSDTQYF. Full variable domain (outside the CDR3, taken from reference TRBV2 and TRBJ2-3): EPEVTQTPSHQVTQMGQEVILRCVPISNHLYFYWYRQILGQKVEFLVSFYNNEISEKSEIFDDQFSVERPDGSNFTLKIRSTKLEDSAMYFCASSELSGGSDTQYFGPGTRLTVL.